The next 29 T cell receptor beta chains were all read from a single sample in a study of blood T cell repertoires in COVID-19. Generated by immunoSEQ multiplex PCR, the TCRdb table keeps only in-frame clones and is missing some. Among 110,000 to 150,000 clones listed, about four fifths were seen once. Sequencing used peripheral blood. All receptors derive from a human donor in a cohort sampled during active COVID-19.

The genes are TRBV2 and TRBJ2-3; 8 bases fit TRBD1. Looked up from germline, CDR1 is SNHLY and CDR2 is FYNNEI. CDR3 length: 13 amino acids. Here the CDR3 DNA reads TGTGCAACACGACAGGGGCTCACAGATACGCAGTATTTT. It translates to CATRQGLTDTQYF.

The chain has TRBV7-2 and TRBJ1-5; D is ambiguous. The germline CDR1 and CDR2 sequences are SGHTA and FQGNSA. V was cut by 7 bases and J by 0 bases, with 16 bases left in between. CDR3 size: 16 residues. This chain's CDR3 is CASTRQHSISNQPQHF. CDR3 DNA: TGTGCCAGCACCAGACAACACAGTATTAGCAATCAGCCCCAGCATTTT. The full variable domain, its missing parts supplied by reference TRBV7-2 and TRBJ1-5, is GAGVSQSPSNKVTEKGKDVELRCDPISGHTALYWYRQSLGQGLEFLIYFQGNSAPDKSGLPSDRFSAERTGGSVSTLTIQRTQQEDSAVYLCASTRQHSISNQPQHFGDGTRLSIL.

The DNA for the CDR3 is TGTGCCAGCAGCCTCAGTCCTAGCGGGAGGGGCAATGAGCAGTTCTTC. Translation: CASSLSPSGRGNEQFF. The chain carries TRBV7-2 and TRBJ2-1; the match to TRBD2 covers 12 bases. The CDR3 is made up of 16 amino acids. V was pared by 5 bases and J by 6 bases, with 8 bases of the junction left unmatched. Germline values: CDR1 SGHTA, CDR2 FQGNSA. Full variable domain (outside the CDR3, taken from reference TRBV7-2 and TRBJ2-1): GAGVSQSPSNKVTEKGKDVELRCDPISGHTALYWYRQSLGQGLEFLIYFQGNSAPDKSGLPSDRFSAERTGGSVSTLTIQRTQQEDSAVYLCASSLSPSGRGNEQFFGPGTRLTVL.

This sequence joins TRBV25-1 and TRBJ1-1, with TRBD1 matching over 7 bases. The V gene's germline CDR1 is MGHDK and CDR2 SYGVNS. V gave up 1 base and J gave up 4 bases; unmatched junction bases: 6. The CDR3 length is 15 residues. The CDR3, as DNA: TGTGCCAGCAGTGAATGGGGCAGGGGGACCACTGAAGCTTTCTTT. It translates to CASSEWGRGTTEAFF.

The J gene is TRBJ2-3, the V gene TRBV5-1; TRBD2 matches at 9 bases. This CDR3 spans 17 amino acids. Germline-derived CDR1 and CDR2 are SGHRS and YFSETQ. Unmatched junction bases numbered 11, after V lost 3 bases and J lost 3 bases. The CDR3 bases are TGCGCCAGCAGCTCCATGGGTAGCGGGAGATATACAGATACGCAGTATTTT. This encodes CASSSMGSGRYTDTQYF.

The chain has TRBV7-9 and TRBJ1-1; D not resolved. There are 14 residues in the CDR3. V was cut by 2 bases and J by 1 base, with 8 bases left in between. Germline-derived CDR1 and CDR2 are SEHNR and FQNEAQ (reference sequence). This CDR3 is CASSLQNSNTEAFF. The CDR3 DNA reads as TGTGCCAGCAGCTTACAGAATTCGAACACTGAAGCTTTCTTT.

The chain couples TRBV6-7 to TRBJ2-7; perhaps TRBD2 as D (6 bases). TRBV6-7 is noted as an ORF with a role that remains uncertain. The CDR3 loop spans 16 amino acids. With 2 bases removed from V and 6 bases from J, the gap between germline ends came to 20 bases. CDR3 loop: CASSYPRERSCLEQYF. CDR3 bases: TGTGCCAGCAGTTACCCCCGGGAGCGGAGCTGTCTCGAGCAGTACTTC.

J is TRBJ2-3 and V is TRBV28, with a weak D call TRBD2 (6 bases). The CDR3 is 15 amino acids. Germline assignment: CDR1 MDHEN and CDR2 SYDVKM. Trimming removed 3 bases at V and 0 bases at J, with 10 bases between. CDR3 in DNA: TGTGCCAGCAGTTTGGGCGGGGTAAGCACAGATACGCAGTATTTT. This gives the protein CASSLGGVSTDTQYF.

This chain joins TRBV19 and TRBJ2-5; 8 bases are shared with TRBD2. This CDR3 has 14 amino acids. V shed 3 bases, J shed 2 bases, and the junction held 2 bases outside the gene matches. CDR1 is LNHDA, CDR2 SQIVND, per germline (reference sequence). DNA of the CDR3: TGTGCCAGTAGTATCGGGGGGGGTCAAGAGACCCAGTACTTC. Its translation: CASSIGGGQETQYF. Supplemented by reference TRBV19 and TRBJ2-5, the full variable domain reads DGGITQSPKYLFRKEGQNVTLSCEQNLNHDAMYWYRQDPGQGLRLIYYSQIVNDFQKGDIAEGYSVSREKKESFPLTVTSAQKNPTAFYLCASSIGGGQETQYFGPGTRLLVL.

This chain uses TRBV5-6 with TRBJ1-1; the D is unclear. CDR3 length: 13 amino acids. The germline CDR1 and CDR2 sequences are SGHDT and YYEEEE. Trimming removed 2 bases at V and 5 bases at J, with 10 bases between. CDR3 DNA sequence: TGTGCCAGCAGCTTTGAGAGGTGGACTGAAGCTTTCTTT. This codes for CASSFERWTEAFF.

The chain links TRBV9 to TRBJ1-3, with TRBD1 matching 9 bases. V gave up 7 bases and J gave up 4 bases; unmatched junction bases: 3. Per the germline V gene, CDR1 is SGDLS and CDR2 is YYNGEE. CDR3 length: 13 residues. The CDR3 here is CASQDRGGNTIYF. The CDR3 region has the DNA TGTGCCAGCCAAGACAGGGGGGGAAACACCATATATTTT.

The chain combines TRBV6-5 with TRBJ2-3, with 7 bases matching TRBD1. This CDR3 spans 13 amino acids. CDR1 MNHEY and CDR2 SVGAGI come from the germline V gene. V gave up 6 bases and J gave up 4 bases; unmatched junction bases: 4. CDR3 loop: CASRTDRPDTQYF. CDR3 nucleotides: TGTGCCAGCAGAACGGACAGGCCAGATACGCAGTATTTT.

V and J are TRBV7-9 and TRBJ2-5, with 8 bases identical to TRBD2. Germline lookup yields CDR1 SEHNR and CDR2 FQNEAQ (reference sequence). This CDR3 is 14 amino acids long. The ends lost 5 bases at V and 1 base at J; junction bases unmatched: 3. The CDR3 protein is CASSPAGAQETQYF. The CDR3 nucleotides are TGTGCCAGCAGCCCAGCGGGGGCCCAAGAGACCCAGTACTTC.

V and J are TRBV6-2 or TRBV6-3 and TRBJ2-1; tentatively, D is TRBD1 (6 bases). The V gene lost 0 bases and the J gene lost 8 bases, with 17 bases spanning the gap. Germline V gene sequence: CDR1 MNHEY, CDR2 SVGEGT. The CDR3 is 16 residues long. The CDR3 DNA reads as TGTGCCAGCAGTTACTCACCTGGGGGCAGTTTGTATGAGCAGTTCTTC. Its protein is CASSYSPGGSLYEQFF.

V and J are TRBV21-1 and TRBJ2-3; the D segment call TRBD2 is taken from the table without a DNA check. TRBV21-1 represents a pseudogene. The CDR3 is 18 residues long. CDR3 region: CASSWGTRTSGRADTQYF. The CDR3 coding sequence is TGTGCCAGCAGTTGGGGGACCAGGACTAGCGGGAGGGCAGATACGCAGTATTTT.

The chain has TRBV11-3 and TRBJ1-6, with D unresolved. The CDR3 runs 13 residues. Germline CDR1 and CDR2: SGHNT and YENEEA. With 2 bases removed from V and 5 bases from J, the gap between germline ends came to 4 bases. The CDR3 loop reads CASSLTDNSPLHF. The CDR3 DNA reads TGTGCCAGCAGCTTAACAGATAATTCACCCCTCCACTTT.

The chain employs TRBV4-3 and TRBJ1-2; 7 bases fit TRBD1. Germline V gives CDR1 LGHNA, CDR2 YSLEER. Germline trimming cut 1 base from V and 5 bases from J; bases unmatched to any gene: 7. The CDR3 contains 15 residues. The CDR3 loop reads CASSQVTGASYGYTF. The CDR3 DNA follows: TGCGCCAGCAGCCAAGTTACAGGGGCAAGTTATGGCTACACCTTC.

This chain joins TRBV15 and TRBJ2-1; TRBD2 matches 7 bases. Germline V gives CDR1 LNHNV, CDR2 YYDKDF (reference sequence). The trim removed 2 bases at V and 5 bases at J, leaving 12 bases unmatched. The CDR3 runs 17 residues. The CDR3: CATSRPFRNGGNNEQFF. CDR3 sequence (DNA): TGTGCCACCAGCAGACCATTCCGGAACGGGGGGAACAATGAGCAGTTCTTC.

The J gene is TRBJ2-7, the V gene TRBV28; the match to TRBD2 covers 8 bases. The CDR3 is 16 amino acids. Unmatched junction bases numbered 11, after V lost 7 bases and J lost 0 bases. From germline, CDR1 is MDHEN and CDR2 SYDVKM. CDR3 nucleotide sequence: TGTGCCAGCATTTCTAGCGGGCGTTTCAACTCCTACGAGCAGTACTTC. It translates to CASISSGRFNSYEQYF.

This chain links TRBV19 with TRBJ1-2, with D perhaps TRBD1 (6 bases). Trimming removed 7 bases from V and 4 bases from J, with 19 bases in between. Germline assignment: CDR1 LNHDA and CDR2 SQIVND (reference sequence). This CDR3 has 15 amino acids. The DNA of the CDR3 is TGTGCCAGTAACCTGAGGGGGGGAACGGTCTATGGCTACACCTTC. Translation: CASNLRGGTVYGYTF.

This clone was picked up a small number of times. The J gene is TRBJ2-1, the V gene TRBV12-5; unclear D gene. Germline CDR1 and CDR2: LGHNT and FRNRAP. The V end was cut by 4 bases, the J end by 4 bases, with 8 bases between. The CDR3 extends over 13 amino acids. CDR3 protein: CASGSPVYNEQFF. The CDR3 DNA is TGTGCTAGTGGTTCCCCGGTATACAATGAGCAGTTCTTC.

V is TRBV6-4 and J is TRBJ2-3; TRBD2 matches at 8 bases. The J segment lost 9 bases and the V segment lost 3 bases, leaving 8 bases of the junction unmatched. Germline CDR1 and CDR2: MRHNA and SNTAGT. CDR3 length: 14 residues. CDR3 in amino acids: CASSEGSGITTQYF. CDR3 bases: TGTGCCAGCAGTGAGGGTAGCGGGATTACAACGCAGTATTTT.

CDR3 protein: CASSFGLARDTQYF. The CDR3 nucleotides read TGTGCCAGCAGCTTCGGACTAGCTCGAGATACGCAGTATTTT. The rearrangement joins TRBV13 to TRBJ2-3; 8 nucleotides agree with TRBD2. Trimming cost V 3 bases and J 5 bases; bases outside gene matches: 4. The CDR3 is made up of 14 amino acids. CDR1 and CDR2 from the germline V gene are PRHDT and FYEKMQ (reference sequence).

V and J are TRBV7-6 and TRBJ2-5; D uncertain. The CDR3 is made up of 12 amino acids. The V end lost 3 bases, the J end lost 4 bases, and 6 bases lay between the germline ends. The germline V gene has CDR1 SGHVS and CDR2 FNYEAQ. The CDR3 loop is CASSLAGETQYF. For the CDR3, the DNA is TGTGCCAGCAGCTTGGCTGGAGAGACCCAGTACTTC.

The chain has TRBV9 and TRBJ2-3; D perhaps matches TRBD1 (6 bases). The CDR3 sequence is 16 residues long. V lost 1 base, J lost 2 bases, and 14 bases lay in between. Germline V gene sequence: CDR1 SGDLS, CDR2 YYNGEE. The CDR3 DNA is TGTGCCAGCAGCGTATCCGGACAGAGCCACACAGATACGCAGTATTTT. Amino acid sequence: CASSVSGQSHTDTQYF.

This clone was detected once. The rearrangement joins TRBV7-8 to TRBJ1-2, with D maybe TRBD1 (6 bases). The germline V gene encodes CDR1 SGHVS and CDR2 FQNEAQ. The CDR3 has 12 residues. Trimming took 1 base from V and 8 from J, leaving 8 bases between them. The DNA for the CDR3 is TGTGCCAGCAGCTTAGACAGGGTCGGCTACACCTTC. Protein: CASSLDRVGYTF.

The chain links TRBV7-9 to TRBJ2-5; D is undetermined. There are 14 residues in the CDR3. CDR1 SEHNR and CDR2 FQNEAQ come from the germline V gene (reference sequence). Trimming left V 5 bases short and J 3 bases short, with 13 bases between. DNA for the CDR3: TGTGCCAGCAGCAGAGTTTGGGCAGAAGAGACCCAGTACTTC. Translated: CASSRVWAEETQYF. Full variable domain (missing parts from reference TRBV7-9 and TRBJ2-5): DTGVSQNPRHKITKRGQNVTFRCDPISEHNRLYWYRQTLGQGPEFLTYFQNEAQLEKSRLLSDRFSAERPKGSFSTLEIQRTEQGDSAMYLCASSRVWAEETQYFGPGTRLLVL.

The chain is built from TRBV11-2 and TRBJ1-2; 9 bases fit TRBD1. This CDR3 contains 16 residues. The J segment lost 2 bases and the V segment lost 1 base, leaving 5 bases of the junction unmatched. The V gene's germline CDR1 is SGHAT and CDR2 FQNNGV. CDR3 region: CASSLGQTGGNYGYTF. DNA for the CDR3: TGTGCCAGCAGCTTAGGTCAGACAGGGGGAAACTATGGCTACACCTTC.

CDR3 nucleotide sequence: TGTGCCAGCAGTTTAGACCCCCCGGGACTAGCGGGGGTCCCCGATACGCAGTATTTT. Protein product: CASSLDPPGLAGVPDTQYF. The V and J genes are TRBV28 and TRBJ2-3, with 14 bases fitting TRBD2. The length of the CDR3 is 19 residues. CDR1 is MDHEN and CDR2 is SYDVKM in the germline V gene. The junction had 13 bases not matched to a gene; V was cut back by 2 bases and J by 6 bases.